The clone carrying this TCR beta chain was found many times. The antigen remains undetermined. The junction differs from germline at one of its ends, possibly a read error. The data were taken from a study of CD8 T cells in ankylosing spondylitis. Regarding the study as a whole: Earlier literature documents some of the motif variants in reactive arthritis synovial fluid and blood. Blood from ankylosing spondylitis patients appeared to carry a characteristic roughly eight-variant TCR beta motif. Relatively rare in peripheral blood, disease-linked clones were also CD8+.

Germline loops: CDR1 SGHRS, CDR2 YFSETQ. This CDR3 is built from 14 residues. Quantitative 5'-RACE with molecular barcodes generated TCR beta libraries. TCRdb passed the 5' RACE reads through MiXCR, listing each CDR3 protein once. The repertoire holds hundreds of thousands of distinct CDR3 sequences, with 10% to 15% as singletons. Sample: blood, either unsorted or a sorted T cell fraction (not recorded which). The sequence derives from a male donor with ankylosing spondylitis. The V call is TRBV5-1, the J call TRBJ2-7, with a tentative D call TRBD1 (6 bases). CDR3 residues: CASSLQGLSYEQYF. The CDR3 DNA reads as TGTGCCAGCAGCTTACAGGGCCTCTCCTACGAGCAGTACTTC.